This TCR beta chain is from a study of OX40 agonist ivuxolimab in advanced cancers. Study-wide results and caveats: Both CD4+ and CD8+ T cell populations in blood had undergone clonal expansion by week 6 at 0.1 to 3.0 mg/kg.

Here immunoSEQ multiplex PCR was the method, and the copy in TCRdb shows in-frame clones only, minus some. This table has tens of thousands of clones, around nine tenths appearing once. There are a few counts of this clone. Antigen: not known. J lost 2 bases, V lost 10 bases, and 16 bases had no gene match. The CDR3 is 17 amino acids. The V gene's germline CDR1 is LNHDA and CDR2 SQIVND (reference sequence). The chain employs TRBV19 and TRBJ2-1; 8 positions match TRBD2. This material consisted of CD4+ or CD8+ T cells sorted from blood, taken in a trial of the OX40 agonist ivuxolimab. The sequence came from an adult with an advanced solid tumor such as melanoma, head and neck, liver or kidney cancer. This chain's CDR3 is CATRRAGGPKTYNEQFF. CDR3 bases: TGTGCCACCCGGAGGGCGGGAGGACCGAAAACCTACAATGAGCAGTTCTTC.